The clone carrying this TCR beta chain was counted at least ten times. The antigen is unknown. RNA served as the template for amplifying TCR beta CDR3 regions. The first round was an RT-PCR with HTBI primers, and the second round was a multiplex PCR. TCRdb recomputed calls from the multiplex PCR reads with MiXCR, one row per CDR3 protein. This table holds 300,000 to 500,000 distinct CDR3 sequences, 15% found once. There are 13 residues in the CDR3. Germline CDR1 and CDR2: SGHTS and YDEGEE. Trimming shortened V by 4 bases and J by 4 bases, and 11 bases separated the two germline ends. This entry is derived from a study of Graves' ophthalmopathy and Graves' hyperthyroidism. Regarding the study as a whole: Appearing in blood as well were most expanded thyroid clonotypes above 0.001 frequency.

The V call is TRBV5-8, the J call TRBJ1-2; D is undetermined. This sequence originates from a woman between 18 and 29 years old with stable Graves' hyperthyroidism. The sample consisted of peripheral blood. CDR3 DNA: TGTGCCAGCAGCCCTTGGGGTGGCTATGGCTACACCTTC. Translated: CASSPWGGYGYTF.